This T cell receptor beta chain comes out of a study of blood T cell repertoires in COVID-19. Study at large: Donors in the United States, Italy and Spain gave samples during acute or convalescent COVID-19.

The CDR3 spans 15 residues. The V and J ends lost 6 bases and 6 bases respectively, with 19 bases between them. Germline V gene data show CDR1 as MGHDK and CDR2 as SYGVNS. Clones were sequenced by immunoSEQ multiplex PCR, and TCRdb holds only the in-frame ones, with some missing. The data hold 150,000 to 170,000 clones, with roughly four fifths observed a single time. The TCR sequence derives from a man at least 80 years old with acute or convalescent COVID-19. V and J are TRBV25-1 and TRBJ2-3; D gene ambiguous. The sequenced sample consisted of peripheral blood. CDR3 residues: CASSFPYLFPDTQYF. In DNA form, the CDR3 reads TGTGCCAGCAGCTTTCCCTACTTATTCCCGGATACGCAGTATTTT.